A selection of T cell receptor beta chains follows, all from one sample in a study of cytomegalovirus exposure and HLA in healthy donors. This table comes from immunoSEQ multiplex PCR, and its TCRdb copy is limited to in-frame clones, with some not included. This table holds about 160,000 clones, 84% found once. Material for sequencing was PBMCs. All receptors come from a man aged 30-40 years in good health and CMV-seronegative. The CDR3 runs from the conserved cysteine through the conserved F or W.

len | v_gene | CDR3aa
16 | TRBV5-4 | CASSLGLGQGNSPLHF
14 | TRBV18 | CASSPLGVGEKLFF
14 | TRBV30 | CAWSVSATGETQYF
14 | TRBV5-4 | CASSLADVRGTQYF
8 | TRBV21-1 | CASSKGYF
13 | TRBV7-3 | CASSSTRGGEQFF
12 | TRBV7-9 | CSSSLVWAEQYF
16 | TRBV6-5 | CASSYYSREPNSPLHF
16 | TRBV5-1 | CASSFLAGGMPLVPFF
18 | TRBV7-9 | CASSLVGTLGQDTYKVFF
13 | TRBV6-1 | CASSAGEDQPQHF
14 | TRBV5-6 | CASSLAVTNTEAFF
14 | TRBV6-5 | CASSYFQGADTQYF
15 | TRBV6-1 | CASSSGTTLYNEQFF
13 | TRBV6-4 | CASSESETGELFF
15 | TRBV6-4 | CASSDSPGISWGYTF